The rows below give T cell receptor beta chains drawn from one sample of a study of vaccination effects on CD4 cells after COVID-19. Their target antigens are unknown. Profiled with immunoSEQ multiplex PCR; TCRdb holds only in-frame clones, not every one. The sample consists of around 60,000 clones, roughly 80% of them appearing once. The material sequenced was CD4+ T cells from PBMCs cultured without peptide, taken before COVID-19 vaccination. These receptors were obtained from a human donor who received a COVID-19 vaccine. Each CDR3 is given with its conserved first and last residue. A D gene is named only where the DNA matches it firmly. The listing skips clone size in some rows; elsewhere it reads once, few, many or a size class.

TRBV13	-	TRBJ2-2	TRBD1	CASRVAPGQGLTGELFF	TGTGCCAGCAGGGTAGCCCCGGGACAGGGTTTAACCGGGGAGCTGTTTTTT
TRBV3-1/TRBV3-2	few	TRBJ2-5	-	CASSSIGRTQETQYF	TGTGCCAGCAGTTCGATCGGACGGACCCAAGAGACCCAGTACTTC
TRBV15	-	TRBJ2-5	-	CATSRRQLETQYF	TGTGCCACCAGCAGACGGCAGTTAGAGACCCAGTACTTC
TRBV19	-	TRBJ2-3	-	CASSRSRVSSTDTQYF	TGTGCCAGTAGCCGATCCAGGGTTTCTAGCACAGATACGCAGTATTTT
TRBV5-6	once	TRBJ1-2	-	CASSLTPGTNYGYTF	TGTGCCAGCAGCTTGACTCCCGGAACTAACTATGGCTACACCTTC
TRBV6-5	-	TRBJ1-6	-	CASSLTVGSPLHF	TGTGCCAGCAGTTTGACAGTAGGATCACCCCTCCACTTT
TRBV10-3	once	TRBJ1-2	TRBD1	CAIRGDRDYLGYTF	TGTGCCATCAGGGGGGACAGGGACTATCTTGGCTACACCTTC
TRBV19	-	TRBJ1-2	-	CASTDAPYGYTF	TGTGCCAGTACCGACGCCCCCTATGGCTACACCTTC
TRBV6-2/TRBV6-3	-	TRBJ2-4	TRBD2	CASSYGGLERNIQYF	TGTGCCAGCAGTTACGGGGGACTAGAAAGAAACATTCAGTACTTC
TRBV19	-	TRBJ1-2	-	CASSISLQGTSGYTF	TGTGCCAGTAGTATCTCCCTACAGGGAACATCTGGCTACACCTTC
TRBV5-1	-	TRBJ2-1	-	CASSLATALAYNEQFF	TGCGCCAGCAGCTTGGCGACAGCCTTAGCCTACAATGAGCAGTTCTTC
TRBV29-1	few	TRBJ1-1	-	CSVEWNTEAFF	TGCAGCGTTGAGTGGAACACTGAAGCTTTCTTT
TRBV24-1	-	TRBJ2-2	-	CATSEARGNTGELFF	TGTGCCACCAGTGAGGCGCGGGGAAACACCGGGGAGCTGTTTTTT
TRBV18	-	TRBJ1-6	-	CASSPTVSGYNSPLHF	TGTGCCAGCTCACCGACAGTCAGCGGATATAATTCACCCCTCCACTTT